Listed below are T cell receptor beta chains from one sample, sequenced in a study of chemoradiotherapy in HPV16-positive cancers. Clones were read by immunoSEQ multiplex PCR, and TCRdb kept only the in-frame ones, dropping some. The profile shows over a thousand clones, around 80% of them singletons. The sequenced sample was tumor tissue, obtained from a patient who underwent chemoradiotherapy. All receptors come from a human donor with HPV-associated anogenital cancer. The CDR3 runs from the conserved cysteine through the conserved F or W. The order of the fields is D gene, CDR3 length, V gene, J gene, clone size, CDR3 DNA, CDR3 protein. The D gene is left open where the match is weak. A row's size may be missing; if present it is once, few, many or a size class.

.	14	TRBV9	TRBJ1-2	.	TGTGCCAGCAGCACCCGGACAGCAAACTATGGCTACACCTTC	CASSTRTANYGYTF
.	15	TRBV5-8	TRBJ2-2	.	TGTGCCAGCAGCTTGTCCTGGGACGGGACCGGGGAGCTGTTTTTT	CASSLSWDGTGELFF
.	17	TRBV5-6	TRBJ1-1	.	TGTGCCAGCAGCTTGGGTGCCTTTAGATTTCTTAACACTGAAGCTTTCTTT	CASSLGAFRFLNTEAFF
TRBD1	14	TRBV5-1	TRBJ2-7	few	TGCGCCAGCAGCTGGGGGACAGGGGGGGACGAGCAGTACTTC	CASSWGTGGDEQYF
TRBD2	13	TRBV4-3	TRBJ2-3	.	TGCGCCAGCAGCCACACTAGCGAAGATACGCAGTATTTT	CASSHTSEDTQYF
.	16	TRBV12-2	TRBJ2-7	.	TGTGCAAGTCGCTTCACCGACACTAGCGGAAGCTACGAGCAGTACTTC	CASRFTDTSGSYEQYF
TRBD2	18	TRBV19	TRBJ2-2	once	TGTGCCAGTAGTCTAAGACTAGCGGGAGGTCCGGGGGCCGGGGAGCTGTTTTTT	CASSLRLAGGPGAGELFF
TRBD1	17	TRBV27	TRBJ1-3	.	TGTGCCAGCAGTTCCTCGACAGGGGGCCCAGCTGGAAACACCATATATTTT	CASSSSTGGPAGNTIYF
TRBD1	14	TRBV5-1	TRBJ1-1	few	TGCGCCAGCAGCTTAACTCAGGGGGCCACTGAAGCTTTCTTT	CASSLTQGATEAFF
TRBD1	15	TRBV6-5	TRBJ2-7	.	TGTGCCAGCAGTTACTCTGGACAGGTGGCCTACGAGCAGTACTTC	CASSYSGQVAYEQYF
.	13	TRBV6-5	TRBJ1-1	.	TGTGCCAGCAGCTTTTTGGGGAGAACTGAAGCTTTCTTT	CASSFLGRTEAFF
TRBD2	17	TRBV9	TRBJ2-5	once	TGTGCCAGCAGCGTAGGGGCTAGCGGGAGATCGGTAGAGACCCAGTACTTC	CASSVGASGRSVETQYF
.	15	TRBV6-1	TRBJ2-7	once	TGTGCCAGCAGCCGAGCCCTAGTAGGCTCCTACGAGCAGTACTTC	CASSRALVGSYEQYF
.	13	TRBV25-1	TRBJ2-3	.	TGTGCCAGCAGAGCGGCAAGCACAGATACGCAGTATTTT	CASRAASTDTQYF
TRBD2	13	TRBV28	TRBJ2-1	.	TGTGCCAGCAGTTGGGCGGGAGAGAATGAGCAGTTCTTC	CASSWAGENEQFF
TRBD1	14	TRBV28	TRBJ2-7	.	TGTGCCAGCAGTTCTGTCCAGGGGGTGCGGGAGCAGTACTTC	CASSSVQGVREQYF
TRBD1	13	TRBV10-2	TRBJ1-6	.	TGCGCCATTCGGGACAGCAATTATTCACCCCTCCACTTT	CAIRDSNYSPLHF
TRBD2	15	TRBV11-2	TRBJ2-3	once	TGTGCCAGCAGCCCCCGACTAGCGGGAGACATGGCGCAGTATTTT	CASSPRLAGDMAQYF
TRBD2	16	TRBV18	TRBJ2-5	.	TGTGCCAGCTCACCAACTAGCGGAACGTACCAAGAGACCCAGTACTTC	CASSPTSGTYQETQYF
TRBD2	16	TRBV2	TRBJ2-3	.	TGTGCCAGCAGTGTAACACTAGCGGGGATCACAGATACGCAGTATTTT	CASSVTLAGITDTQYF
TRBD2	15	TRBV9	TRBJ2-3	.	TGTGCCAGCAGAGCTAGCGGCTATAGCACAGATACGCAGTATTTT	CASRASGYSTDTQYF
TRBD1	15	TRBV5-5	TRBJ1-1	once	TGTGCCAGCAGACCCGGGACAGGGGGCTTCACTGAAGCTTTCTTT	CASRPGTGGFTEAFF
.	14	TRBV6-1	TRBJ1-1	.	TGTGCCAGCAGTGAAGGACAGGAAAACACTGAAGCTTTCTTT	CASSEGQENTEAFF
.	15	TRBV19	TRBJ2-1	.	TGTGCCAGTAGTATATCCAGGGCCGTATTACAAGGGCAGTTCTTC	CASSISRAVLQGQFF